The rows below give T cell receptor beta chains drawn from one sample of a study of cytomegalovirus exposure and HLA in healthy donors. TCRdb keeps only in-frame clones here, not all; method: immunoSEQ multiplex PCR. Altogether 150,000 to 200,000 clones are present, roughly 80% being singletons, with the ten largest covering roughly 4.9%. Material: PBMCs. Receptors were obtained from a young woman in good health and CMV-seropositive. CDR3s include the opening cysteine and the closing phenylalanine or tryptophan. Rows may omit the clone size; those that give it use once, few, many or a size class.

CDR3aa	j_gene	abundance	v_gene
CSVPLGSSGGAGGELFF	TRBJ2-2	NA	TRBV29-1
CASSPGAGGTDTQYF	TRBJ2-3	NA	TRBV5-1
CASSPYPRGQNTGELFF	TRBJ2-2	NA	TRBV16
CASSYEAGNTGELFF	TRBJ2-2	NA	TRBV6-5
CASSMSFGQPYQPQHF	TRBJ1-5	NA	TRBV19
CATSGRDRNQPQHF	TRBJ1-5	NA	TRBV15
CASRDSPLTGYEQYF	TRBJ2-7	NA	TRBV7-8
CASSQDQTGPYTEAFF	TRBJ1-1	NA	TRBV4-3
CASPPSGGRTEAFF	TRBJ1-1	NA	TRBV28
CASSFPDLTGTNQPQHF	TRBJ1-5	NA	TRBV7-2
CASSDFRAFF	TRBJ1-1	NA	TRBV2
CASSLSRQGALGGYGYTF	TRBJ1-2	few	TRBV27